These 4 T cell receptor beta chains came from one sample sequenced in a study of T cell responses to AZD1222 COVID-19 vaccine. Repertoires were generated with immunoSEQ multiplex PCR, while TCRdb's copy carries only in-frame clones and drops some. The table records about 150,000 clones, 90% of them present only once. The material was peripheral blood, obtained on day 0 of AZD1222 vaccination. These receptors originate from an adult in good health.

The count of this clone is one. The J gene is TRBJ1-2, the V gene TRBV4-3; tentatively, D is TRBD1 (5 bases). From germline, CDR1 is LGHNA and CDR2 YSLEER. The CDR3 extends over 15 amino acids. The V end was cut by 0 bases, the J end by 2 bases, with 10 bases between. In nucleotides, the CDR3 is TGCGCCAGCAGCCAAGATAGCGGGGGGAACTATGGCTACACCTTC. This encodes CASSQDSGGNYGYTF.

V is TRBV4-2 and J is TRBJ2-6; D is tentatively TRBD1 or TRBD2 (5 bases each). Germline CDR1 LGHNA, CDR2 YNFKEQ. The V end lost 8 bases, the J end lost 4 bases, and 21 bases lay between the germline ends. The length of the CDR3 is 17 residues. For the CDR3, the DNA is TGTGCCAGCGGGATAGGGACGGGCTGGTCAGGGGCCAACGTCCTGACTTTC. Encoded protein: CASGIGTGWSGANVLTF.

The chain is built from TRBV6-4 and TRBJ1-5; D remains unclear. CDR3 length: 13 amino acids. Between the trimmed V and J ends, which lost 5 bases and 3 bases, there was a span of 8 bases. Germline CDR1 is MRHNA and CDR2 is SNTAGT. The CDR3 nucleotides are TGTGCCAGCAGTATGGAAATCAATCAGCCCCAGCATTTT. Protein sequence: CASSMEINQPQHF.

The chain has TRBV24-1 and TRBJ2-2; D ambiguous. There are 14 residues in the CDR3. Trimming left V 0 bases short and J 4 bases short, with 5 bases between. Germline V gene sequence: CDR1 KGHDR, CDR2 SFDVKD. The CDR3 DNA is TGTGCCACCAGTGATTTGCTCTCCACCGGGGAGCTGTTTTTT. Translated, it gives CATSDLLSTGELFF.